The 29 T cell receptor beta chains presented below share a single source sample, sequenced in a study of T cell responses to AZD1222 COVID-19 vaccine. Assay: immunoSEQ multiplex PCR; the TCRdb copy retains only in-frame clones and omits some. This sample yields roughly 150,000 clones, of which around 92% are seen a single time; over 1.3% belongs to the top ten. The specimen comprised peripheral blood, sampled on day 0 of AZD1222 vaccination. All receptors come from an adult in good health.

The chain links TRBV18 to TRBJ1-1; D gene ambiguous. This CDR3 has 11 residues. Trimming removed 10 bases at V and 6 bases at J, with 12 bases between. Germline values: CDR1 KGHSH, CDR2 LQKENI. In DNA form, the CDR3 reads TGTGCCACCAAAACCGTAGCTGAAGCTTTCTTT. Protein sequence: CATKTVAEAFF.

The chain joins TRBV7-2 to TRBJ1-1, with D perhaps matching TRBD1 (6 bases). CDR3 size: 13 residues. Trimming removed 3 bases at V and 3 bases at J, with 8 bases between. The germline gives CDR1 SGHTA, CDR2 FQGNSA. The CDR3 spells CASSFSGDTEAFF. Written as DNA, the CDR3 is TGTGCCAGCAGCTTCTCAGGGGACACTGAAGCTTTCTTT.

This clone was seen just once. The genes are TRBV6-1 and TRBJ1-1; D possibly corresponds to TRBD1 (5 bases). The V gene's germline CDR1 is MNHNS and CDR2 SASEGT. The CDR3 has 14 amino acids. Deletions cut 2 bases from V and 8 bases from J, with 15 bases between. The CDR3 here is CASSESWATVEAFF. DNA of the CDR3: TGTGCCAGCAGTGAAAGCTGGGCGACAGTAGAAGCTTTCTTT.

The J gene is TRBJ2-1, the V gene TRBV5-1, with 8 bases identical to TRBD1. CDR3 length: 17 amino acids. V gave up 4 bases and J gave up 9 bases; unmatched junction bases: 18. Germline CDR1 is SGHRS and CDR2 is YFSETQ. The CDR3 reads CASSLSVGQESLSEQFF. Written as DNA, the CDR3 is TGCGCCAGCAGCCTGAGTGTGGGACAGGAGAGTTTGAGTGAGCAGTTCTTC. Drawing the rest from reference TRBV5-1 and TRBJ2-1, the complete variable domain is KAGVTQTPRYLIKTRGQQVTLSCSPISGHRSVSWYQQTPGQGLQFLFEYFSETQRNKGNFPGRFSGRQFSNSRSEMNVSTLELGDSALYLCASSLSVGQESLSEQFFGPGTRLTVL.

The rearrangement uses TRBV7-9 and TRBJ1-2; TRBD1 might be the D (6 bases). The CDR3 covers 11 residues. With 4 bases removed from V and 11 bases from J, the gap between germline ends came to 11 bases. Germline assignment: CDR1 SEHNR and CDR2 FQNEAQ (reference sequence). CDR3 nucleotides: TGTGCCAGCAGCTACAGGGATTGGTACACCTTC. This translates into CASSYRDWYTF. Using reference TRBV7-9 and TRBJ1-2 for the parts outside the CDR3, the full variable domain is DTGVSQNPRHKITKRGQNVTFRCDPISEHNRLYWYRQTLGQGPEFLTYFQNEAQLEKSRLLSDRFSAERPKGSFSTLEIQRTEQGDSAMYLCASSYRDWYTFGSGTRLTVV.

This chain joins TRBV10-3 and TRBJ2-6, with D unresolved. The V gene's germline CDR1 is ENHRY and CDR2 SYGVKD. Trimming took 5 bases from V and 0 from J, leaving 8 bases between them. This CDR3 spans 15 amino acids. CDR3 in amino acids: CAISHRDSGANVLTF. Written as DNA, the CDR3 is TGTGCCATCAGTCACCGCGACTCTGGGGCCAACGTCCTGACTTTC.

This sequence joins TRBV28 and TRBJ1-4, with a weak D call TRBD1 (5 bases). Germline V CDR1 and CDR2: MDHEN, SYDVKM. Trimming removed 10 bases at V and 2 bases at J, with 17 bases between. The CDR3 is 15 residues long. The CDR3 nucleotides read TGTGCCACCCAAATGGGGGGGATCACTAATGAAAAACTGTTTTTT. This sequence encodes CATQMGGITNEKLFF.

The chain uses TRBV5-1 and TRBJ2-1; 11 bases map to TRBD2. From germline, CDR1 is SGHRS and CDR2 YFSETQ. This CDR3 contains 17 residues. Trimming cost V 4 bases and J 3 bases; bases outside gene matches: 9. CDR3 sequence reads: CASSQGLAALHYNEQFF. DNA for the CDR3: TGCGCCAGCAGCCAGGGACTAGCGGCCCTCCACTACAATGAGCAGTTCTTC.

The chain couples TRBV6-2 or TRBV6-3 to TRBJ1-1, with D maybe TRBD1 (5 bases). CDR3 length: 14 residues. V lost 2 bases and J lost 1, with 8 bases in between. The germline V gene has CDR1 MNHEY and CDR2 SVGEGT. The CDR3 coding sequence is TGTGCCAGCAGTTACGATGGGGGGAACACTGAAGCTTTCTTT. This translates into CASSYDGGNTEAFF.

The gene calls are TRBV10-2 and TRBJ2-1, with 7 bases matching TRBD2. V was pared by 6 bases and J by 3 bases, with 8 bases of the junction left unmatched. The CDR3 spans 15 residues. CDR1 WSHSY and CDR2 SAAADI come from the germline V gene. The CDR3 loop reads CASSYGGGGYNEQFF. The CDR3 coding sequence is TGCGCCAGCAGCTATGGGGGGGGAGGCTACAATGAGCAGTTCTTC.

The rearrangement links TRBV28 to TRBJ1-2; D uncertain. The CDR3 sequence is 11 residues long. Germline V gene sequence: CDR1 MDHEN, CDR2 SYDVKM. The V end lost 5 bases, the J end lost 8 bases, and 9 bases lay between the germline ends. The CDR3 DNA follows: TGTGCCAGCAGTCTCGCCGGAGGCTACACCTTC. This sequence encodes CASSLAGGYTF.

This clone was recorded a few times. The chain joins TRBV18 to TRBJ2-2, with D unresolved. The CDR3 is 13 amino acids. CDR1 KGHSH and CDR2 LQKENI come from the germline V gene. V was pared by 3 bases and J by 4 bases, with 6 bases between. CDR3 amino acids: CASSPLTTGELFF. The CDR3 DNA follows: TGTGCCAGCTCACCCTTGACCACCGGGGAGCTGTTTTTT. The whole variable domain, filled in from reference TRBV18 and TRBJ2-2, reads NAGVMQNPRHLVRRRGQEARLRCSPMKGHSHVYWYRQLPEEGLKFMVYLQKENIIDESGMPKERFSAEFPKEGPSILRIQQVVRGDSAAYFCASSPLTTGELFFGEGSRLTVL.

CDR3 sequence reads: CASSLTLTSGGRGTQYF. In DNA, the CDR3 is TGTGCCAGCAGTCTTACCCTCACTAGCGGGGGGAGAGGGACCCAGTACTTC. The gene calls are TRBV27 and TRBJ2-5; 12 nucleotides agree with TRBD2. The V segment lost 5 bases and the J segment 7 bases; nucleotides outside the gene matches: 14. Per germline, CDR1 MNHEY and CDR2 SMNVEV (reference sequence). The CDR3 loop spans 17 amino acids.

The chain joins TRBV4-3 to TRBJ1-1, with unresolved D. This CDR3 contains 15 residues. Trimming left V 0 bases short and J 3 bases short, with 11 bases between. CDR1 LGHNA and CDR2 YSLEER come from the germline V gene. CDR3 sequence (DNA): TGCGCCAGCAGCCAAGACGCGGGGTATTACACTGAAGCTTTCTTT. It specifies CASSQDAGYYTEAFF.

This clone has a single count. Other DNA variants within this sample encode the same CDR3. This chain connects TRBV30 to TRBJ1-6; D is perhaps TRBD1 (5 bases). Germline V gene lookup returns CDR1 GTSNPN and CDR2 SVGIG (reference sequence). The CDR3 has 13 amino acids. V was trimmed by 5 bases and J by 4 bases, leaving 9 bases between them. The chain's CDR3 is CAWGGQYNSPLHF. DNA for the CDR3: TGTGCCTGGGGCGGACAATATAATTCACCCCTCCACTTT.

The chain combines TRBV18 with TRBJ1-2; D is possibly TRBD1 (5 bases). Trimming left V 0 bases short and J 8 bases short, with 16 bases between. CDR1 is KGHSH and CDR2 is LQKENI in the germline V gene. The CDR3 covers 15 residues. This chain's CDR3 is CASSPPRVLPGGYTF. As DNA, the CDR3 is TGTGCCAGCTCACCACCGAGGGTCCTCCCAGGGGGCTACACCTTC.

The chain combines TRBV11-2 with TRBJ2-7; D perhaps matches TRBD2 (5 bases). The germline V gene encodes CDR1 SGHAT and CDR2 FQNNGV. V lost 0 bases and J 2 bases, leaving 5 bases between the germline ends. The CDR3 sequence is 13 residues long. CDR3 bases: TGTGCCAGCAGCTTAGAGGGAGCCTACGAGCAGTACTTC. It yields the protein CASSLEGAYEQYF.

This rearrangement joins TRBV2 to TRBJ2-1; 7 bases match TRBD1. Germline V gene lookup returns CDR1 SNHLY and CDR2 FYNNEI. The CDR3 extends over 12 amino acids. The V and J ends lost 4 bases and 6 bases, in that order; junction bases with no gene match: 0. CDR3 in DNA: TGTGCCAGCAGTGGACAGGGCAATGAGCAGTTCTTC. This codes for CASSGQGNEQFF. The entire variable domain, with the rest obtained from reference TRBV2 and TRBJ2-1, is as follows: EPEVTQTPSHQVTQMGQEVILRCVPISNHLYFYWYRQILGQKVEFLVSFYNNEISEKSEIFDDQFSVERPDGSNFTLKIRSTKLEDSAMYFCASSGQGNEQFFGPGTRLTVL.

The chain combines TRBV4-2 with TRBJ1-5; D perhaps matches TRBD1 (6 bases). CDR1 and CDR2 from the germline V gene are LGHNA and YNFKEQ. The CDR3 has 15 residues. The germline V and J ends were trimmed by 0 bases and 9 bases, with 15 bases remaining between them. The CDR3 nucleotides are TGTGCCAGCAGCCAAGATTCGGGGACACCCCGGCCCCAGCATTTT. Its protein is CASSQDSGTPRPQHF.

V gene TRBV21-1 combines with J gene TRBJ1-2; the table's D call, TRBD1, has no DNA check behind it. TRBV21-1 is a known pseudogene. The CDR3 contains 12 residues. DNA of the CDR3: TGTGCCAACTTCGCAGGGGTGCCTGGTTACACCTTC. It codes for CANFAGVPGYTF.

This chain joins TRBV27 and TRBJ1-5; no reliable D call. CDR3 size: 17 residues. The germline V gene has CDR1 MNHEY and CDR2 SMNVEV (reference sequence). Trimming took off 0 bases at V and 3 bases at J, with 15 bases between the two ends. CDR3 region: CASSLSSPSEVNQPQHF. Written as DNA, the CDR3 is TGTGCCAGCAGTTTATCCTCCCCGAGTGAGGTCAATCAGCCCCAGCATTTT.

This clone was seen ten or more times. This CDR3 reads CASSGQAGMYHEQFF. The CDR3 coding sequence is TGTGCCAGCAGCGGTCAGGCGGGGATGTACCATGAGCAGTTCTTC. The chain combines TRBV7-2 with TRBJ2-1, with D possibly being TRBD2 (6 bases). Trimming took off 5 bases at V and 8 bases at J, with 19 bases between the two ends. Germline lookup yields CDR1 SGHTA and CDR2 FQGNSA. The CDR3 length is 15 residues.

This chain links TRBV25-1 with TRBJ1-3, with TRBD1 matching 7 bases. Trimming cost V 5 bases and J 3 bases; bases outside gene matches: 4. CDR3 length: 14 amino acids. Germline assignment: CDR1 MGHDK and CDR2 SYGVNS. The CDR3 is CASSSQGGGNTIYF. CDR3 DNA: TGTGCCAGCAGTAGCCAGGGGGGTGGAAACACCATATATTTT.

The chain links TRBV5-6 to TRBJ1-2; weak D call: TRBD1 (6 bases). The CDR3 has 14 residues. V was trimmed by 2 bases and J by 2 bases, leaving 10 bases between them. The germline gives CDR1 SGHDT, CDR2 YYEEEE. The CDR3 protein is CASSFWQGNYGYTF. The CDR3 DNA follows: TGTGCCAGCAGCTTTTGGCAGGGGAACTATGGCTACACCTTC.

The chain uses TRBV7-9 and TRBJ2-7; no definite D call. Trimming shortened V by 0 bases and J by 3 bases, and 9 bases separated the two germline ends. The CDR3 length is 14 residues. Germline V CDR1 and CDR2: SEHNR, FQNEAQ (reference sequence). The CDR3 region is CASSLAGKNYEQYF. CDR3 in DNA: TGTGCCAGCAGCTTAGCGGGGAAAAACTACGAGCAGTACTTC.

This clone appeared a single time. The chain's CDR3 is CASSHLTGTGGNQPQHF. CDR3 nucleotide sequence: TGCGCCAGCAGTCACCTGACCGGGACAGGGGGAAATCAGCCCCAGCATTTT. The gene calls are TRBV23-1 and TRBJ1-5; 11 positions agree with TRBD1. TRBV23-1 is annotated as an ORF whose role is uncertain. J gave up 4 bases and V 3 bases, and 8 bases lay outside the gene matches. There are 17 residues in the CDR3.

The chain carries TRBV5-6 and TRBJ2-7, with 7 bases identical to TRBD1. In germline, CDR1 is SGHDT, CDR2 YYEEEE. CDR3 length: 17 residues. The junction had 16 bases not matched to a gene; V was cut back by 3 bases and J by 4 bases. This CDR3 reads CASSSWTGWAAGYEQYF. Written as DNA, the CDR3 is TGTGCCAGCAGCTCCTGGACAGGCTGGGCGGCGGGTTACGAGCAGTACTTC. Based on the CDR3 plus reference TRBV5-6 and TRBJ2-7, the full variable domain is DAGVTQSPTHLIKTRGQQVTLRCSPKSGHDTVSWYQQALGQGPQFIFQYYEEEERQRGNFPDRFSGHQFPNYSSELNVNALLLGDSALYLCASSSWTGWAAGYEQYFGPGTRLTVT.

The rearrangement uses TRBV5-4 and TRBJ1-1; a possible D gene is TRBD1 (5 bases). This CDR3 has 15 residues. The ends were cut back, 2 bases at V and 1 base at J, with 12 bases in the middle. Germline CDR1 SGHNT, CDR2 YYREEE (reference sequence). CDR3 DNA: TGTGCCAGCAGCTTAGTGGGCAGGGCGAACACTGAAGCTTTCTTT. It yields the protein CASSLVGRANTEAFF.

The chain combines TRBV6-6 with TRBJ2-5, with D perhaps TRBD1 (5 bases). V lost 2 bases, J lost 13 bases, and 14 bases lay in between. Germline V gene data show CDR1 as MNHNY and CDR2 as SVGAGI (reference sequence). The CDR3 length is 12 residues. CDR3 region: CASSYAGGRGYF. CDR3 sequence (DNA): TGTGCCAGCAGTTACGCCGGCGGAAGGGGGTACTTC.